The 14 T cell receptor beta chains below come from one sample, sequenced in a study of T cells in Graves' hyperthyroidism and ophthalmopathy. The CDR3 regions of TCR beta were amplified from RNA transcripts. HTBI primers drove first-round RT-PCR of the TCR CDR3. In TCRdb, the multiplex PCR reads were re-called with MiXCR into one record per CDR3 protein. The sample comprises 650,000 to 750,000 distinct CDR3 sequences, approximately 15% of which are singletons, and about 9.4% rests with the top ten. Sequencing was carried out using blood. The receptors were sampled from a woman younger than 30 with Graves' hyperthyroidism.

This clonotype was observed a few times. The chain couples TRBV9 to TRBJ2-1, with D possibly matching TRBD2 (6 bases). Germline-derived CDR1 and CDR2 are SGDLS and YYNGEE. The length of the CDR3 is 15 residues. The V and J ends lost 3 bases and 8 bases respectively, with 18 bases between them. In DNA form, the CDR3 reads TGTGCCAGCAGCGCCGTTGGAAGCGGGCGGGATGAGCAGTTCTTC. It is translated as CASSAVGSGRDEQFF.

In its sample, this clonotype was seen many times. The chain links TRBV7-9 to TRBJ1-2, with D unresolved. The V end lost 1 base, the J end lost 4 bases, and 10 bases lay between the germline ends. The CDR3 consists of 14 residues. The germline V gene has CDR1 SEHNR and CDR2 FQNEAQ (reference sequence). CDR3 residues: CASSLEGRFYGYTF. The CDR3 nucleotides are TGTGCCAGCAGCTTAGAAGGTCGGTTCTATGGCTACACCTTC.

The chain recombines TRBV6-1 with TRBJ1-5, with D hard to call. Germline CDR1 is MNHNS and CDR2 is SASEGT. V was cut by 8 bases and J by 0 bases, with 14 bases left in between. The CDR3 runs 15 residues. DNA of the CDR3: TGTGCCAGCGCTTCGCGTACCAATAGCAATCAGCCCCAGCATTTT. Translating it yields CASASRTNSNQPQHF.

This clonotype was observed at least ten times. The rearrangement uses TRBV20-1 and TRBJ1-4; 7 nucleotides line up with TRBD1. This CDR3 is built from 16 residues. Losses at the gene ends were 2 bases for V and 4 bases for J; bases not matched to a gene: 10. Per the germline V gene, CDR1 is DFQATT and CDR2 is SNEGSKA (reference sequence). CDR3 in DNA: TGCAGTGCTAGACCCCAACAGGGGCCCTATAATGAAAAACTGTTTTTT. Translated, it gives CSARPQQGPYNEKLFF.

This clonotype was counted at least ten times. The chain joins TRBV27 to TRBJ1-2, with a possible D match to TRBD1 (6 bases). Germline assignment: CDR1 MNHEY and CDR2 SMNVEV (reference sequence). The CDR3 is 13 residues long. Trimming shortened V by 4 bases and J by 7 bases, and 13 bases separated the two germline ends. CDR3 nucleotides: TGTGCCAGCAGTTACAGGGTAGGCAGTGGCTACACCTTC. This gives the protein CASSYRVGSGYTF.

The J gene is TRBJ2-7, the V gene TRBV12-3 or TRBV12-4; 8 bases are shared with TRBD1. V gave up 5 bases and J gave up 5 bases; unmatched junction bases: 8. This CDR3 is 14 amino acids long. The CDR3 DNA reads as TGTGCCAGCAGTCCAGACAGGGGAGGCGACGAGCAGTACTTC. Translating it yields CASSPDRGGDEQYF.

The chain recombines TRBV7-9 with TRBJ1-2; 7 bases match TRBD1. The CDR3 extends over 14 amino acids. Trimming cost V 1 base and J 8 bases; bases outside gene matches: 7. Germline CDR1 SEHNR, CDR2 FQNEAQ (reference sequence). The CDR3 loop is CASSLDGTAHGYTF. CDR3 DNA: TGTGCCAGCAGCTTAGACGGGACAGCCCACGGCTACACCTTC.

This clonotype occurred a few times. The chain recombines TRBV15 with TRBJ2-5, with a weak D call TRBD2 (6 bases). CDR1 is LNHNV and CDR2 is YYDKDF in the germline V gene (reference sequence). Trimming removed 1 base at V and 0 bases at J, with 6 bases between. This CDR3 has 14 amino acids. The CDR3 coding sequence is TGTGCCACCAGCAGAGGGACTAACCAAGAGACCCAGTACTTC. It yields the protein CATSRGTNQETQYF.

In regard to this clonotype: At one of its ends the junction is not consistent with the germline gene, which may arise from a read error. The gene calls are TRBV7-9 and TRBJ1-2, with D possibly being TRBD1 (6 bases). This CDR3 is built from 15 residues. The germline V gene has CDR1 SEHNR and CDR2 FQNEAQ (reference sequence). The CDR3: CVSSLYARDTYGYTF. CDR3 nucleotides: TGTGTCAGCAGCTTATACGCCCGGGACACCTATGGCTACACCTTC.

This clonotype was detected a few times. The gene calls are TRBV20-1 and TRBJ2-7, with 7 nucleotides matching TRBD2. The ends lost 6 bases at V and 3 bases at J; junction bases unmatched: 8. The germline gives CDR1 DFQATT, CDR2 SNEGSKA (reference sequence). This CDR3 has 13 amino acids. The CDR3 sequence: CSAGGTTFYEQYF. In DNA, the CDR3 is TGCAGTGCAGGCGGGACTACCTTCTACGAGCAGTACTTC.

This clonotype has a handful of counts. V and J are TRBV7-8 and TRBJ1-2; no definite D call. This CDR3 is 15 amino acids long. Trimming removed 2 bases from V and 5 bases from J, with 15 bases in between. Germline-derived CDR1 and CDR2 are SGHVS and FQNEAQ. This CDR3 reads CASSLRMQAGYGYTF. In DNA, the CDR3 is TGTGCCAGCAGCTTACGGATGCAAGCGGGGTATGGCTACACCTTC.

This clonotype was seen repeatedly, ten times or more. The CDR3 spells CASRASLFNTEAFF. CDR3 nucleotide sequence: TGTGCCAGCAGGGCCAGCCTCTTTAACACTGAAGCTTTCTTT. This chain uses TRBV2 with TRBJ1-1; D unclear. The germline gives CDR1 SNHLY, CDR2 FYNNEI. The V end was cut by 6 bases, the J end by 2 bases, with 13 bases between. The CDR3 has 14 amino acids.

This clonotype has just a few counts. The CDR3 reads CASSQVGALTEAFF. The CDR3 region has the DNA TGCGCCAGCAGCCAAGTTGGGGCCCTCACTGAAGCTTTCTTT. The chain couples TRBV4-1 to TRBJ1-1, with D perhaps matching TRBD1 (5 bases). The V gene's germline CDR1 is MGHRA and CDR2 YSYEKL. V lost 1 base, J lost 4 bases, and 10 bases lay in between. This CDR3 comprises 14 residues.

The chain is built from TRBV19 and TRBJ2-2; 9 bases line up with TRBD1. Germline V gene lookup returns CDR1 LNHDA and CDR2 SQIVND (reference sequence). The CDR3 has 20 amino acids. V trimming: 7 bases; J trimming: 0 bases; junction bases outside the gene matches: 18. CDR3 protein: CASTSLPGTGLGANTGELFF. CDR3 nucleotides: TGTGCCAGTACCTCCCTCCCCGGGACAGGGCTTGGCGCGAACACCGGGGAGCTGTTTTTT.